This TCR beta chain was profiled in a study of graft-versus-host responses after intestinal transplantation. For the study at large: Each transplant was multivisceral, liver-intestinal, or isolated intestinal. Every recipient underwent anti-thymocyte globulin induction, then tacrolimus and steroids for roughly 3 years. Findings and caveats of the study: Levels of circulating GvH clones at their peak were associated with early post-transplant HvG declines. The authors found GvH clones in recipient marrow, some appearing first in ileum or blood.

As to this clone: Its antigen is unknown.

The CDR3 runs to 16 residues. Germline V gene lookup returns CDR1 SGDLS and CDR2 YYNGEE. Trimming removed 4 bases from V and 0 bases from J, with 13 bases in between. Clones were sequenced by immunoSEQ multiplex PCR, and TCRdb holds only the in-frame ones, with some missing. This sample has approximately 40,000 clones; around 90% occur once, and the top ten carry less than 3%. The chain has TRBV9 and TRBJ2-2; TRBD1 might be the D (6 bases). This clonotype originated in a human patient who received an intestinal transplant, so some T cells may come from the graft donor. The source was PBMCs, collected roughly 300 days after intestinal transplant. The DNA for the CDR3 is TGTGCCAGCAGCTTAAACAGGGACGCGAACACCGGGGAGCTGTTTTTT. Translated, it gives CASSLNRDANTGELFF.